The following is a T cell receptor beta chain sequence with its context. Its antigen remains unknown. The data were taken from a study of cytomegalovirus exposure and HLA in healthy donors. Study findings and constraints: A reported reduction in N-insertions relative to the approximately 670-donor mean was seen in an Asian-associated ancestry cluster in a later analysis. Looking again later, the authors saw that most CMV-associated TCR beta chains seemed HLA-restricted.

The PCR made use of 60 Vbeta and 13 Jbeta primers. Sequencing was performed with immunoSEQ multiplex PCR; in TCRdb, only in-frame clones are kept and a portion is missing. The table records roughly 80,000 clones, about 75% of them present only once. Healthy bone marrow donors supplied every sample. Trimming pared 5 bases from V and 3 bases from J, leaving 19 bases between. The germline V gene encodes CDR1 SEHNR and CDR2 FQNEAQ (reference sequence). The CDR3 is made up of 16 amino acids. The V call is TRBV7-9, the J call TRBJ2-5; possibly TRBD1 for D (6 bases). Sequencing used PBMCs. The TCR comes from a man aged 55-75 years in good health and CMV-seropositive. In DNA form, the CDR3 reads TGTGCCAGCAGCCCCCGCAGGGCAGGGGAAGAAGAGACCCAGTACTTC. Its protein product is CASSPRRAGEEETQYF.